This entry features one TCR beta chain sequence. The antigen remains undetermined. This record comes from a study of cytomegalovirus exposure and HLA in healthy donors. Study-level results: Immune exposure information comprised only CMV serostatus. Indistinguishable V segments, including TRBV6-2 and TRBV6-3, were excluded. High sensitivity and specificity were reportedly achieved when the classifier diagnosed cytomegalovirus status.

Germline V gene lookup returns CDR1 SEHNR and CDR2 FQNEAQ (reference sequence). The CDR3 sequence is 16 residues long. Trimming removed 4 bases from V and 2 bases from J, with 16 bases in between. The PCR had 60 Vbeta and 13 Jbeta primers. TCRdb's copy holds only in-frame clones and misses some; the assay was immunoSEQ multiplex PCR. The profile shows about 140,000 clones, roughly 85% of them singletons. The rearrangement uses TRBV7-9 and TRBJ2-3, with D possibly TRBD1 on 6 matching bases. Sequenced input: PBMCs. The sequence derives from a man in his forties in good health and CMV-seronegative. The CDR3 reads CASSWPRGGVTDTQYF. The CDR3 DNA follows: TGTGCCAGCAGCTGGCCCCGAGGGGGTGTCACAGATACGCAGTATTTT.